This T cell receptor (beta chain) was captured in a study of blood T cell repertoires in COVID-19. Germline lookup yields CDR1 SGDLS and CDR2 YYNGEE. The CDR3 totals 15 residues. V was pared by 4 bases and J by 7 bases, with 8 bases of the junction left unmatched. In the authors' workflow: Reference gene primer amplification in the assay estimated nucleated cell counts. Measured with immunoSEQ multiplex PCR; TCRdb has only the in-frame clones, and not every one. V and J calls and clone size follow that table, whereas D and trimming were derived from the DNA. Of 200,000 to 300,000 clones listed, over 80% were seen once; the top ten hold less than 6.5%.

The specimen sequenced was peripheral blood. This chain connects TRBV9 to TRBJ2-5; 12 nucleotides line up with TRBD1. The sequence was obtained from a human donor in a cohort sampled during active COVID-19. The CDR3 region has the DNA TGTGCCAGCAGCCCCGGGACAGGGGGCCTTGGGACCCAGTACTTC. Residues: CASSPGTGGLGTQYF.